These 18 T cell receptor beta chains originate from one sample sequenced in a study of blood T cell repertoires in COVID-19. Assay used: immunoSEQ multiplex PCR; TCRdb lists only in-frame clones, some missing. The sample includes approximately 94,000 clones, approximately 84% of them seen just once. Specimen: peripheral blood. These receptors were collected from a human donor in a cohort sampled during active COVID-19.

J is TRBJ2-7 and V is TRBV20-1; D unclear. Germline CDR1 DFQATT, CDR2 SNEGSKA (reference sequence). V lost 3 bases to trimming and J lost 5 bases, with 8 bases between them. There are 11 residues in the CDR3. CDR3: CSASFKNEQYF. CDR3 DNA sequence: TGCAGTGCTAGTTTTAAAAACGAGCAGTACTTC.

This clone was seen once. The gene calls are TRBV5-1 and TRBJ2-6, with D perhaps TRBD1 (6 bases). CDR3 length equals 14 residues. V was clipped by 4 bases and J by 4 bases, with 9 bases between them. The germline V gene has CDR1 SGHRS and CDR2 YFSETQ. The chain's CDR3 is CASSPGQGANVLTF. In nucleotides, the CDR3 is TGCGCCAGCAGCCCTGGACAGGGGGCCAACGTCCTGACTTTC.

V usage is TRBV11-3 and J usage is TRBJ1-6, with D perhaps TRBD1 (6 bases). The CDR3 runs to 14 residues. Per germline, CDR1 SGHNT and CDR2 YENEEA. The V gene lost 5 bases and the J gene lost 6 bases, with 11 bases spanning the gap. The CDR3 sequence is CASSVDSRNSPLHF. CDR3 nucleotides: TGTGCCAGCAGCGTGGACAGTCGTAATTCACCCCTCCACTTT.

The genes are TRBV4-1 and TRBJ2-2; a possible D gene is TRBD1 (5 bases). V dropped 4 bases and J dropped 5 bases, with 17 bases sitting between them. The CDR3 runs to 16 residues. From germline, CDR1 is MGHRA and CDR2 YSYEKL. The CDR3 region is CASSPYRQGLTGELFF. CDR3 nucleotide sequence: TGCGCCAGCAGCCCCTATCGGCAGGGATTAACCGGGGAGCTGTTTTTT.

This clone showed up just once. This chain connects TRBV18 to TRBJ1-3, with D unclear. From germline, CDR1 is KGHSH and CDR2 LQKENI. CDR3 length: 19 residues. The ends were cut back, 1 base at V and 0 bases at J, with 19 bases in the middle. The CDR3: CASSPQLLTTSGSGNTIYF. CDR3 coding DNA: TGTGCCAGCTCACCACAACTCCTAACCACCTCGGGCTCTGGAAACACCATATATTTT.

CDR3 nucleotide sequence: TGCGCCAGCAGTGCCGGACTAGCGATAGGAGGATCGTACAATGAGCAGTTCTTC. Its translation is CASSAGLAIGGSYNEQFF. V gene TRBV5-1 combines with J gene TRBJ2-1; 9 bases align to TRBD2. In germline, CDR1 is SGHRS, CDR2 YFSETQ. The CDR3 sequence is 18 residues long. J was trimmed by 4 bases and V by 5 bases; bases with no gene match: 16.

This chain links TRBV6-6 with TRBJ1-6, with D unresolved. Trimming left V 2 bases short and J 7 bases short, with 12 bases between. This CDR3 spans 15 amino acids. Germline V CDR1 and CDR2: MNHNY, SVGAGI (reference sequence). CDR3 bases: TGTGCCAGCAGTTACGAGGCGGGGAGGAATTCACCCCTCCACTTT. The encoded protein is CASSYEAGRNSPLHF.

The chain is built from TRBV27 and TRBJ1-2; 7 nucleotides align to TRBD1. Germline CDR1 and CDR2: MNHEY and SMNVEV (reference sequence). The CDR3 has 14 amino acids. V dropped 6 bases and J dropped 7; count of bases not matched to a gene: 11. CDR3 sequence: CASRETGKKGGYTF. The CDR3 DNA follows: TGTGCCAGCAGAGAGACAGGGAAGAAAGGTGGCTACACCTTC.

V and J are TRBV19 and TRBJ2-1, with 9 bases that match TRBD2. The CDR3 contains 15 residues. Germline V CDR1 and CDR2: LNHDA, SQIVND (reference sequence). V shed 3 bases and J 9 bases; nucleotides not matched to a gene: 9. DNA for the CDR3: TGTGCCAGTAGTATCGGGGAGCGGGAGGTGTTTGAGCAGTTCTTC. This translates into CASSIGEREVFEQFF.

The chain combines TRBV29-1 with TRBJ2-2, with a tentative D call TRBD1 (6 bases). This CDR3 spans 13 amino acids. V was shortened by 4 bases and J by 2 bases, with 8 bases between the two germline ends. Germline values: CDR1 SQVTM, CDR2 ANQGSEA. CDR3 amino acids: CSVGDTNTGELFF. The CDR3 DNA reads TGCAGCGTTGGGGACACCAACACCGGGGAGCTGTTTTTT.

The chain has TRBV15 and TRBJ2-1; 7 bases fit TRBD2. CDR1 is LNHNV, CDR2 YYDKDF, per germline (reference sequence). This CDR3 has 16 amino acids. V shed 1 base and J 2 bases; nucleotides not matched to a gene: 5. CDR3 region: CATSRVDAGAYNEQFF. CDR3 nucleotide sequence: TGTGCCACCAGCAGAGTGGACGCGGGAGCCTACAATGAGCAGTTCTTC.

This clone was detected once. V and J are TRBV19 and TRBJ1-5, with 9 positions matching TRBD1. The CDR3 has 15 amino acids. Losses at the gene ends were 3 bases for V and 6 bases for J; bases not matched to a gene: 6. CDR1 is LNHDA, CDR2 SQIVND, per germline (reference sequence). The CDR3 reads CASSMRDRVRQPQHF. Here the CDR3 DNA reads TGTGCCAGTAGTATGAGGGACAGGGTACGTCAGCCCCAGCATTTT.

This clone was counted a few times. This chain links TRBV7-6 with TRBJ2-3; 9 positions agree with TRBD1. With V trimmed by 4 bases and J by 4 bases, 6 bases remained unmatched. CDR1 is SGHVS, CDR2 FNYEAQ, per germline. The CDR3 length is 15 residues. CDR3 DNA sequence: TGTGCCAGCAGCTCGGCAGACAGGGGGGCAGATACGCAGTATTTT. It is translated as CASSSADRGADTQYF.

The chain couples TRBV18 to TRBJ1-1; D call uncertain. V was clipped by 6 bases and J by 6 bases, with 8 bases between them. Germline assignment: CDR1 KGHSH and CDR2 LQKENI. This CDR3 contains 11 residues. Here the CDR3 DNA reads TGTGCCAGCTCCCGGGTCTCTGAAGCTTTCTTT. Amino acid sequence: CASSRVSEAFF.

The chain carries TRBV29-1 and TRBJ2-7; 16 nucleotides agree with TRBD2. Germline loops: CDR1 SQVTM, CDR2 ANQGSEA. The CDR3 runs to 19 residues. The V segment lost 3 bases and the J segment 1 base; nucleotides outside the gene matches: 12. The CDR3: CSVDVGGLAGGRTSYEQYF. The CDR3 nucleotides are TGCAGCGTTGATGTCGGGGGACTAGCGGGAGGGCGGACTTCCTACGAGCAGTACTTC.

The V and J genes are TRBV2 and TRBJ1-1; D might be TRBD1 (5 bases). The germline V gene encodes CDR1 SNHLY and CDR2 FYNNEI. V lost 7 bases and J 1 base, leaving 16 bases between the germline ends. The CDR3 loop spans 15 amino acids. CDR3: CASTLWAGKNTEAFF. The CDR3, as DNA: TGTGCCAGCACCCTATGGGCAGGGAAGAACACTGAAGCTTTCTTT.

This chain's CDR3 is CASSQERAGPNEQFF. CDR3 coding DNA: TGCGCCAGCAGCCAAGAACGGGCAGGGCCGAATGAGCAGTTCTTC. The chain joins TRBV4-3 to TRBJ2-1, with D maybe TRBD1 (5 bases). The germline V and J ends were trimmed by 0 bases and 7 bases, with 13 bases remaining between them. The CDR3 is made up of 15 amino acids. Germline CDR1 reads LGHNA; CDR2 reads YSLEER.

The CDR3 DNA reads as TGTGCCAGCAGCTCAGAGGATTCACCCCTCCACTTT. It is translated as CASSSEDSPLHF. The V and J genes are TRBV21-1 and TRBJ1-6. TRBV21-1 is an annotated pseudogene. The CDR3 runs 12 residues.